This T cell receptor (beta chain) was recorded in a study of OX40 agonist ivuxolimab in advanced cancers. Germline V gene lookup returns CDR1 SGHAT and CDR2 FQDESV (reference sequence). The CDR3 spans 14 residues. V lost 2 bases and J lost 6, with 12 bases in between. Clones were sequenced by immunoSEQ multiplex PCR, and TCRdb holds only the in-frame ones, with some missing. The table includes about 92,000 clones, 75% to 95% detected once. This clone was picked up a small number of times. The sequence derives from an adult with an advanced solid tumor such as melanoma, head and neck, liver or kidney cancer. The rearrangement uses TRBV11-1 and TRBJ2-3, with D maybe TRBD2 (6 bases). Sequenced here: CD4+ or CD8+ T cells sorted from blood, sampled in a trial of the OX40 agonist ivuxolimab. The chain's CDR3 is CASSLRRAADTQYF. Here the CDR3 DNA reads TGTGCCAGCAGCTTACGGAGGGCCGCTGATACGCAGTATTTT.